Below are 20 T cell receptor beta chains sequenced from a single sample in a study of T cells expressing NK-cell markers. TCRdb reprocessed the 5' RACE reads and stores each CDR3 protein as one record, lacking DNA. Seen in this sample are about 430,000 distinct CDR3 sequences; the ten most common clones hold 1.4% to 1.5%. Sequenced: blood T cells: a sorted CD56 or NKG2C T cell subset, CD4+ or CD8+ T cells, or bulk PBMC T cells (not recorded which). The source is a woman aged 50 to 60 in good health.

The rearrangement links TRBV7-2 to TRBJ2-2. The CDR3 is 15 amino acids. The germline V gene has CDR1 SGHTA and CDR2 FQGNSA. CDR3 amino acids: CASSLRLGYTGELFF.

The chain is built from TRBV12-3 or TRBV12-4 and TRBJ2-5; TCRdb designates TRBD1, a call that cannot be tested without DNA. This CDR3 contains 16 residues. This chain's CDR3 is CASSFHPGAKGETQYF.

The chain employs TRBV3-1 and TRBJ2-1; the D gene TCRdb calls, TRBD1, cannot be checked with no DNA. This CDR3 is built from 15 residues. Germline-derived CDR1 and CDR2 are LGHDT and YNNKEL (reference sequence). This CDR3 reads CASSQDSFRTSNTVF.

The chain couples TRBV29-1 to TRBJ1-1; there is no DNA to check the TCRdb D call of TRBD1. Germline values: CDR1 SQVTM, CDR2 ANQGSEA. There are 12 residues in the CDR3. This CDR3 is CSAFRGSTEAFF.

J is TRBJ2-5 and V is TRBV7-6; TCRdb lists TRBD2, though no DNA is available to test this call. Germline lookup yields CDR1 SGHVS and CDR2 FNYEAQ. The CDR3 has 16 residues. The chain's CDR3 is CASSSPSGGGQETQYF.

The chain recombines TRBV2 with TRBJ2-7. This CDR3 has 12 amino acids. Germline loops: CDR1 SNHLY, CDR2 FYNNEI. The CDR3 sequence is CASSVRPREQYF.

The genes are TRBV29-1 and TRBJ1-2; TCRdb reports TRBD1, a call that lacks DNA to check it against. The length of the CDR3 is 14 residues. Germline values: CDR1 SQVTM, CDR2 ANQGSEA. The CDR3: CSVAQGAVNYGYTF.

The chain has TRBV29-1 and TRBJ1-5; TCRdb returns TRBD1, unconfirmable since there is no DNA. The CDR3 loop spans 13 amino acids. CDR1 is SQVTM and CDR2 is ANQGSEA in the germline V gene. The chain's CDR3 is CSVGGQRGQPQHF.

The rearrangement joins TRBV3-1 to TRBJ2-1; the D call of TRBD1 rests on TCRdb alone, since no DNA is present to check it. The CDR3 consists of 13 residues. Germline V CDR1 and CDR2: LGHDT, YNNKEL (reference sequence). The CDR3: CASSQTTGTEQFF.

V and J are TRBV18 and TRBJ1-5; TCRdb reports TRBD1, a call that lacks DNA to check it against. Germline assignment: CDR1 KGHSH and CDR2 LQKENI. The CDR3 loop spans 14 amino acids. CDR3 amino acids: CASSQGTAAQPQHF.

This chain uses TRBV6-1 with TRBJ1-5. This CDR3 is built from 13 residues. Germline assignment: CDR1 MNHNS and CDR2 SASEGT. CDR3 residues: CASRATENQPQHF.

The gene calls are TRBV27 and TRBJ1-2; without DNA, the TCRdb call of TRBD1 cannot be checked. CDR1 and CDR2 from the germline V gene are MNHEY and SMNVEV (reference sequence). This CDR3 comprises 12 residues. CDR3 sequence reads: CASKGGRYGYTF.

V is TRBV24-1 and J is TRBJ2-1. The length of the CDR3 is 13 residues. CDR1 and CDR2 from the germline V gene are KGHDR and SFDVKD. CDR3 region: CATSDRAVNEQFF.

The V and J genes are TRBV3-1 and TRBJ1-4; TCRdb names TRBD1, which stays unverified in the absence of DNA. The germline gives CDR1 LGHDT, CDR2 YNNKEL (reference sequence). The CDR3 sequence is 13 residues long. The CDR3 loop reads CASSQDLVPKLFF.

The chain combines TRBV20-1 with TRBJ1-2; absent DNA, TCRdb's TRBD1 call cannot be checked. Germline CDR1 DFQATT, CDR2 SNEGSKA (reference sequence). CDR3 length: 13 residues. CDR3 loop: CSARRPRDGGYTF.

V and J are TRBV14 and TRBJ2-2; the TRBD1 assignment by TCRdb is unverifiable without DNA. Germline V CDR1 and CDR2: SGHDN, FVKESK. The CDR3 has 16 amino acids. This CDR3 is CASSHLDRPRPGELFF.

The V call is TRBV12-3 or TRBV12-4, the J call TRBJ2-7; absent DNA, TCRdb's TRBD2 call cannot be checked. The CDR3 sequence is 15 residues long. CDR3 sequence: CASSLEGARTYEQYF.

The chain is built from TRBV5-8 and TRBJ2-1. The CDR3 runs to 15 residues. Germline CDR1 reads SGHTS; CDR2 reads YDEGEE. The CDR3 is CASSLPDLGYNEQFF. Full variable domain (outside the CDR3, taken from reference TRBV5-8 and TRBJ2-1): EAGVTQSPTHLIKTRGQQATLRCSPISGHTSVYWYQQALGLGLQFLLWYDEGEERNRGNFPPRFSGRQFPNYSSELNVNALELEDSALYLCASSLPDLGYNEQFFGPGTRLTVL.

The V gene is TRBV20-1, the J gene TRBJ2-4; TCRdb calls TRBD1, which cannot be checked without DNA. CDR1 and CDR2 (germline): DFQATT, SNEGSKA (reference sequence). The CDR3 runs 16 residues. The CDR3 spells CSAPFPTVSAKNIQYF.

This chain links TRBV12-3 or TRBV12-4 with TRBJ2-1; TCRdb returns TRBD1, unconfirmable since there is no DNA. This CDR3 is built from 11 residues. The CDR3 sequence: CASSYRAQQFF.